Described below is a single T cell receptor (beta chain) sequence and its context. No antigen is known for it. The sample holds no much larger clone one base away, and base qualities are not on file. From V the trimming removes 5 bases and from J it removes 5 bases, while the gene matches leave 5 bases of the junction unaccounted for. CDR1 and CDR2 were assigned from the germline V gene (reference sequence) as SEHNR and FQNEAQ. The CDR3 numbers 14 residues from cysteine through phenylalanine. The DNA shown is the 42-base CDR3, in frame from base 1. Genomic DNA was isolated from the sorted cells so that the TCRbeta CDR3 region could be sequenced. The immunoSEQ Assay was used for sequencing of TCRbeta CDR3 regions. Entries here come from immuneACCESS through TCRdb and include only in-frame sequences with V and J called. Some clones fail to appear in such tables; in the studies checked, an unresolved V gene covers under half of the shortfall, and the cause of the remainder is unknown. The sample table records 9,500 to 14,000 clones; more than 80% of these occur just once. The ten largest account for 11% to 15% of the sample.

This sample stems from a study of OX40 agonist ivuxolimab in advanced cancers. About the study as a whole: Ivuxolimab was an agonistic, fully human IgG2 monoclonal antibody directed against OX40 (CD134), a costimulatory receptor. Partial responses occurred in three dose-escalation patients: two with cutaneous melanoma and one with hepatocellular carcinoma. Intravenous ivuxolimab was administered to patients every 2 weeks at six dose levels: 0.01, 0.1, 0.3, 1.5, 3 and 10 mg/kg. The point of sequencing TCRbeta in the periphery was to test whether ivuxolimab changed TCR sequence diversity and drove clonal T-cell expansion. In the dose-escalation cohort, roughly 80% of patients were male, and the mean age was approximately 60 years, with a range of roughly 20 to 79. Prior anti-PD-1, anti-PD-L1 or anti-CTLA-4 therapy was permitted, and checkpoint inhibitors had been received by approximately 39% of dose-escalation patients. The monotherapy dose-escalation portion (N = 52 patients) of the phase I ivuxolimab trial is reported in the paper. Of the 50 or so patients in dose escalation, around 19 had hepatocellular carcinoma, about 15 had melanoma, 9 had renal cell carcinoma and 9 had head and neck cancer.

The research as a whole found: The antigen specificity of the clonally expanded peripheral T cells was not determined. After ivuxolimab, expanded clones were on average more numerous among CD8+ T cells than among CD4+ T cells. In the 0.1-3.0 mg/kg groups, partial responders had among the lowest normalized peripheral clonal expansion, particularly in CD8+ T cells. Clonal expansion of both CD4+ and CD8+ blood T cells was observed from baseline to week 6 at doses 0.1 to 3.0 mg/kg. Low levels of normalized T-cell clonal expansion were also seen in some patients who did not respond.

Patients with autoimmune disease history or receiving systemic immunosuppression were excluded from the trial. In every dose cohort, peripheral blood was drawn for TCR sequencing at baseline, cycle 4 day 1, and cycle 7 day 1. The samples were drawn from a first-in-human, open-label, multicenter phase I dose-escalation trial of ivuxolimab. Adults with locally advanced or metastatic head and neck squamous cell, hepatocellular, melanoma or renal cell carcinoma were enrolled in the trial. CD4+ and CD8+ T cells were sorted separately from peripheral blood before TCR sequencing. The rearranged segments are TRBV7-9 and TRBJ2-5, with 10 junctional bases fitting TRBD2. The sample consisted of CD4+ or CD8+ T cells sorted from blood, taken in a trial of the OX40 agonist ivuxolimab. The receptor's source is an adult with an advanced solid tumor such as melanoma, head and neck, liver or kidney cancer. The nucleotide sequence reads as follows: TGTGCCAGCAGCCAAGCGGGGGGGCGTGAGACCCAGTACTTC. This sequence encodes CASSQAGGRETQYF.